Sequencing of this TCR beta chain was carried out in a study of regulatory T cells in long-lasting Graves disease. The study's findings and limits: Persistent disease samples used TRBV28, TRBJ1-2 and TRBJ2-5 preferentially.

As regards this clonotype: Its antigen is currently unknown.

For TCR beta, libraries came from iRepertoire HTBI primers and Arm-PCR of CDR3 regions. One entry per CDR3 protein, called by TCRdb with MiXCR from the multiplex PCR reads. This sample has 250,000 to 400,000 distinct CDR3 sequences, with roughly 18% found just once. V lost 3 bases and J 2 bases, leaving 11 bases between the germline ends. Germline CDR1 is MDHEN and CDR2 is SYDVKM. The CDR3 totals 14 residues. Time point: newly diagnosed GD, antithyroid drugs for less than 3 months. Isolated PBMC RNA provided the starting material for the TCR library. The source material was peripheral blood mononuclear cells (PBMCs), sampled at new diagnosis, from a patient treated with antithyroid drugs. The gene calls are TRBV28 and TRBJ2-7, with a weak D call TRBD2 (5 bases). This receptor was obtained from a female donor with Graves disease. The CDR3 region has the DNA TGTGCCAGCAGTTTTGTTCTCGGGACCTACGAGCAGTACTTC. Protein product: CASSFVLGTYEQYF.